This T cell receptor beta chain derives from a study of CD8 T cells in Susac syndrome. Study-wide points: Individuals included in the TCR sequencing and HLA analysis were acknowledged by the study to be relatively few in number.

RNA amounts of about 0.5 to 1 ug underwent reverse transcription with random hexamers. TCRdb re-analysed the immunoSEQ multiplex PCR reads in MiXCR, keeping a single row per CDR3 protein. The table records about 300,000 distinct CDR3 sequences, roughly 85% of them present only once. This CDR3 is built from 15 residues. CDR1 SQVTM and CDR2 ANQGSEA come from the germline V gene. V lost 1 base and J lost 0; bases outside the gene matches: 6. It was treatment-naive patients with stable or active relapsing-remitting disease who made up the multiple sclerosis controls. Remarks on this clonotype: Its antigen is currently unknown.

The sample was CD8+ T cells from PBMCs. This TCR derives from a human donor with multiple sclerosis. The chain has TRBV29-1 and TRBJ2-7; 7 nucleotides align to TRBD2. This chain's CDR3 is CSVEVAGAPSYEQYF. The DNA of the CDR3 is TGCAGCGTTGAAGTGGCGGGAGCGCCCTCCTACGAGCAGTACTTC.